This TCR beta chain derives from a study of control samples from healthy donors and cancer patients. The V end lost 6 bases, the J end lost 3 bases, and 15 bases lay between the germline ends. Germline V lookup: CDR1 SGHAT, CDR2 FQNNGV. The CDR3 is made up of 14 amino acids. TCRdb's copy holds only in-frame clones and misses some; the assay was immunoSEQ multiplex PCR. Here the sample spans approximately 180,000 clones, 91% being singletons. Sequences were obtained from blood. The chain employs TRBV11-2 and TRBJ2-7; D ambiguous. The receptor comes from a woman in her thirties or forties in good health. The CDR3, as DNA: TGTGCCAGCAGGCCGCTAAGGGCTGGCTACGAGCAGTACTTC. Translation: CASRPLRAGYEQYF.